A selection of T cell receptor beta chains follows, all from one sample in a study of control samples from healthy donors and cancer patients. Assay: immunoSEQ multiplex PCR; the TCRdb copy retains only in-frame clones and omits some. The profile shows roughly 51,000 clones, 89% of them singletons. Sample: PBMCs. Receptors originate from a man aged 35 to 55 with colorectal cancer. The CDR3 runs from the conserved cysteine through the conserved F or W. D genes are given only for firm matches. Only some rows state a clone size, as once, few, many or a class for expanded clones.

clone_size: few; d_call: .; j_call: TRBJ1-2; v_call: TRBV30; cdr3_aa: CAWSVGGAALDNYGYTF; cdr3_nt: TGTGCCTGGAGTGTAGGGGGGGCCGCTCTGGATAACTATGGCTACACCTTC
clone_size: few; d_call: .; j_call: TRBJ2-2; v_call: TRBV12-3/TRBV12-4; cdr3_aa: CASSFRTGELFF; cdr3_nt: TGTGCCAGCAGTTTTCGGACCGGGGAGCTGTTTTTT
clone_size: .; d_call: TRBD1; j_call: TRBJ1-2; v_call: TRBV28; cdr3_aa: CASSSQTGGGYTF; cdr3_nt: TGTGCCAGCAGTAGTCAGACAGGGGGTGGCTACACCTTC
clone_size: few; d_call: .; j_call: TRBJ1-6; v_call: TRBV7-9; cdr3_aa: CASCRGVDNSPLHF; cdr3_nt: TGTGCCAGCTGTAGAGGGGTCGATAATTCACCCCTCCACTTT
clone_size: once; d_call: .; j_call: TRBJ1-3; v_call: TRBV7-2; cdr3_aa: CASSEDRSGNTIYF; cdr3_nt: TGTGCCAGCAGCGAGGACCGGTCGGGAAACACCATATATTTT
clone_size: .; d_call: .; j_call: TRBJ2-2; v_call: TRBV4-1; cdr3_aa: CASSPIAYTGELFF; cdr3_nt: TGCGCCAGCAGTCCGATCGCCTACACCGGGGAGCTGTTTTTT
clone_size: .; d_call: .; j_call: TRBJ2-3; v_call: TRBV9; cdr3_aa: CASSVFGGSGGTDTQYF; cdr3_nt: TGTGCCAGCAGCGTGTTTGGGGGGAGTGGGGGCACAGATACGCAGTATTTT
clone_size: .; d_call: .; j_call: TRBJ1-1; v_call: TRBV4-3; cdr3_aa: CASSQGKGSNTEAFF; cdr3_nt: TGCGCCAGCAGCCAAGGAAAGGGGTCGAACACTGAAGCTTTCTTT
clone_size: .; d_call: TRBD1; j_call: TRBJ2-2; v_call: TRBV25-1; cdr3_aa: CASSDLGQGATGELFF; cdr3_nt: TGTGCCAGCAGTGATCTTGGACAGGGGGCAACCGGGGAGCTGTTTTTT
clone_size: .; d_call: TRBD2; j_call: TRBJ2-1; v_call: TRBV3-1/TRBV3-2; cdr3_aa: CASSPPGLASESSYNEQFF; cdr3_nt: TGTGCCAGCAGCCCACCGGGACTAGCGTCAGAGAGCTCCTACAATGAGCAGTTCTTC
clone_size: .; d_call: .; j_call: TRBJ2-3; v_call: TRBV13; cdr3_aa: CASSSRGTVADTQYF; cdr3_nt: TGTGCCAGCAGCTCACGCGGGACAGTGGCAGATACGCAGTATTTT
clone_size: .; d_call: .; j_call: TRBJ1-2; v_call: TRBV9; cdr3_aa: CASSVGGRANYGYTF; cdr3_nt: TGTGCCAGCAGCGTAGGTGGCCGAGCTAACTATGGCTACACCTTC
clone_size: .; d_call: TRBD2; j_call: TRBJ2-7; v_call: TRBV7-9; cdr3_aa: CASSPGLAKPYEQYF; cdr3_nt: TGTGCCAGCAGCCCCGGACTAGCGAAACCTTACGAGCAGTACTTC
clone_size: .; d_call: TRBD1; j_call: TRBJ1-1; v_call: TRBV19; cdr3_aa: CASSPTGDGPEAFF; cdr3_nt: TGTGCCAGTAGTCCAACAGGGGATGGGCCTGAAGCTTTCTTT
clone_size: once; d_call: .; j_call: TRBJ1-6; v_call: TRBV30; cdr3_aa: CAWSIQGNSPLHF; cdr3_nt: TGTGCCTGGAGTATACAGGGTAATTCACCCCTCCACTTT
clone_size: .; d_call: TRBD2; j_call: TRBJ2-5; v_call: TRBV5-3; cdr3_aa: CARSSRSGGREETQYF; cdr3_nt: TGTGCCAGAAGCTCCCGTAGCGGCGGGAGGGAGGAGACCCAGTACTTC
clone_size: .; d_call: .; j_call: TRBJ2-3; v_call: TRBV7-9; cdr3_aa: CASSLVGTSSTDTQYF; cdr3_nt: TGTGCCAGCAGCTTAGTAGGGACGTCTAGCACAGATACGCAGTATTTT
clone_size: once; d_call: TRBD2; j_call: TRBJ2-1; v_call: TRBV2; cdr3_aa: CASSQTSGSDNEQFF; cdr3_nt: TGTGCCAGCAGTCAGACTAGCGGGAGCGACAATGAGCAGTTCTTC
clone_size: .; d_call: TRBD1; j_call: TRBJ2-7; v_call: TRBV6-2/TRBV6-3; cdr3_aa: CASSDSWDRGTYEQYF; cdr3_nt: TGTGCCAGCAGTGACTCTTGGGACAGGGGGACGTACGAGCAGTACTTC
clone_size: .; d_call: TRBD2; j_call: TRBJ2-2; v_call: TRBV23-1; cdr3_aa: CASSQLWTSDATNTGELFF; cdr3_nt: TGCGCCAGCAGTCAACTGTGGACTAGCGACGCGACGAACACCGGGGAGCTGTTTTTT
clone_size: .; d_call: .; j_call: TRBJ2-1; v_call: TRBV6-2/TRBV6-3; cdr3_aa: CASSKGWRSPPYNEQFF; cdr3_nt: TGTGCCAGCAGTAAGGGCTGGCGAAGCCCCCCCTACAATGAGCAGTTCTTC
clone_size: .; d_call: .; j_call: TRBJ1-1; v_call: TRBV13; cdr3_aa: CASSSRDTEAFF; cdr3_nt: TGTGCCAGCAGCTCCAGGGACACTGAAGCTTTCTTT
clone_size: .; d_call: .; j_call: TRBJ2-7; v_call: TRBV5-1; cdr3_aa: CASSQGQNYEQYF; cdr3_nt: TGCGCCAGCAGCCAAGGACAGAACTACGAGCAGTACTTC
clone_size: .; d_call: TRBD1; j_call: TRBJ2-7; v_call: TRBV13; cdr3_aa: CASSSLDRGYEQYF; cdr3_nt: TGTGCCAGCAGCTCCCTGGACAGGGGCTACGAGCAGTACTTC
clone_size: .; d_call: TRBD2; j_call: TRBJ2-5; v_call: TRBV27; cdr3_aa: CASSSSHSGPETQYF; cdr3_nt: TGTGCCAGCAGTTCCTCTCATAGCGGGCCGGAGACCCAGTACTTC
clone_size: .; d_call: TRBD1; j_call: TRBJ2-7; v_call: TRBV7-9; cdr3_aa: CASSLPGQGIYEQYF; cdr3_nt: TGTGCCAGCAGCTTACCCGGACAGGGAATCTACGAGCAGTACTTC
clone_size: .; d_call: .; j_call: TRBJ2-3; v_call: TRBV6-2/TRBV6-3; cdr3_aa: CASSQPGEGDTQYF; cdr3_nt: TGTGCCAGCAGCCAACCAGGGGAGGGAGATACGCAGTATTTT
clone_size: .; d_call: .; j_call: TRBJ2-1; v_call: TRBV10-2; cdr3_aa: CASSDHPLPYNEQFF; cdr3_nt: TGCGCCAGCAGTGATCATCCGCTTCCCTACAATGAGCAGTTCTTC
clone_size: .; d_call: TRBD2; j_call: TRBJ2-1; v_call: TRBV10-3; cdr3_aa: CAIRGPGLAGEKYNEQFF; cdr3_nt: TGTGCCATCAGAGGCCCGGGACTAGCGGGAGAAAAGTACAATGAGCAGTTCTTC
clone_size: .; d_call: .; j_call: TRBJ2-1; v_call: TRBV10-3; cdr3_aa: CAISESSGGQGQFF; cdr3_nt: TGTGCCATCAGTGAGTCCTCCGGCGGTCAGGGGCAGTTCTTC
clone_size: .; d_call: .; j_call: TRBJ1-6; v_call: TRBV19; cdr3_aa: CASSNTVFSYNSPLHF; cdr3_nt: TGTGCCAGTAGTAATACAGTATTCTCCTATAATTCACCCCTCCACTTT
clone_size: .; d_call: .; j_call: TRBJ1-1; v_call: TRBV4-3; cdr3_aa: CASSQDLEGEAFF; cdr3_nt: TGCGCCAGCAGCCAAGATTTGGAGGGTGAAGCTTTCTTT
clone_size: few; d_call: TRBD2; j_call: TRBJ2-1; v_call: TRBV6-4; cdr3_aa: CASSDSRLGTSGPISSYNEQFF; cdr3_nt: TGTGCCAGCAGTGACTCGAGATTAGGGACTAGCGGGCCCATAAGCTCCTACAATGAGCAGTTCTTC
clone_size: .; d_call: .; j_call: TRBJ1-3; v_call: TRBV4-1; cdr3_aa: CASSLKPQESSGNTIYF; cdr3_nt: TGCGCCAGCAGCCTAAAGCCCCAGGAGAGCTCTGGAAACACCATATATTTT
clone_size: once; d_call: .; j_call: TRBJ2-2; v_call: TRBV3-1/TRBV3-2; cdr3_aa: CASSSRTVNTGELFF; cdr3_nt: TGTGCCAGCAGCTCTCGGACAGTGAACACCGGGGAGCTGTTTTTT
clone_size: .; d_call: .; j_call: TRBJ1-1; v_call: TRBV7-2; cdr3_aa: CASIMGVEAFF; cdr3_nt: TGTGCCAGCATCATGGGTGTGGAAGCTTTCTTT
clone_size: few; d_call: TRBD1; j_call: TRBJ2-2; v_call: TRBV7-2; cdr3_aa: CASSSTGGRGTGELFF; cdr3_nt: TGTGCCAGCAGCTCAACAGGGGGCAGGGGCACCGGGGAGCTGTTTTTT
clone_size: .; d_call: .; j_call: TRBJ2-5; v_call: TRBV15; cdr3_aa: CATSVDGQVGETQYF; cdr3_nt: TGTGCCACCAGCGTCGACGGGCAGGTTGGAGAGACCCAGTACTTC
clone_size: .; d_call: .; j_call: TRBJ2-7; v_call: TRBV10-3; cdr3_aa: CATRDFYEQYF; cdr3_nt: TGTGCCACTCGGGACTTCTACGAGCAGTACTTC
clone_size: .; d_call: TRBD2; j_call: TRBJ2-1; v_call: TRBV29-1; cdr3_aa: CSVGRPILGRDNEQFF; cdr3_nt: TGCAGCGTTGGTAGACCAATCCTGGGGAGGGACAATGAGCAGTTCTTC
clone_size: .; d_call: .; j_call: TRBJ2-3; v_call: TRBV10-3; cdr3_aa: CAIAEGTSTDTQYF; cdr3_nt: TGTGCCATCGCGGAGGGCACTAGCACAGATACGCAGTATTTT
clone_size: .; d_call: .; j_call: TRBJ2-1; v_call: TRBV21-1; cdr3_aa: CASKGTVINEQFF; cdr3_nt: TGTGCCAGCAAAGGGACAGTGATCAATGAGCAGTTCTTC
clone_size: .; d_call: .; j_call: TRBJ2-3; v_call: TRBV30; cdr3_aa: CAWGLLAWGDDTQYF; cdr3_nt: TGTGCCTGGGGTCTTCTAGCGTGGGGTGATGATACGCAGTATTTT
clone_size: .; d_call: .; j_call: TRBJ1-5; v_call: TRBV6-5; cdr3_aa: CASSSDRKTQHF; cdr3_nt: TGTGCCAGCAGTTCTGACAGGAAAACCCAGCATTTT
clone_size: .; d_call: TRBD1; j_call: TRBJ1-6; v_call: TRBV7-6; cdr3_aa: CASSLVPPGQESSYNSPLHF; cdr3_nt: TGTGCCAGCAGCTTAGTCCCCCCCGGACAGGAGAGCTCCTATAATTCACCCCTCCACTTT
clone_size: .; d_call: TRBD2; j_call: TRBJ2-7; v_call: TRBV7-7; cdr3_aa: CASSLSSGSLEEQYF; cdr3_nt: TGTGCTAGCAGCTTATCTAGCGGGTCGCTAGAGGAGCAGTACTTC
clone_size: once; d_call: .; j_call: TRBJ2-5; v_call: TRBV5-1; cdr3_aa: CASSPNQRRTVHQETQYF; cdr3_nt: TGCGCCAGCAGCCCGAATCAAAGGCGGACAGTACACCAAGAGACCCAGTACTTC
clone_size: .; d_call: .; j_call: TRBJ2-5; v_call: TRBV10-1; cdr3_aa: CASSESGGMETQYF; cdr3_nt: TGCGCCAGCAGTGAGTCGGGGGGAATGGAGACCCAGTACTTC
clone_size: .; d_call: TRBD1; j_call: TRBJ1-4; v_call: TRBV7-9; cdr3_aa: CASSSGTGRPNEKLFF; cdr3_nt: TGTGCCAGCAGCTCGGGGACAGGCCGACCTAATGAAAAACTGTTTTTT
clone_size: .; d_call: .; j_call: TRBJ2-1; v_call: TRBV15; cdr3_aa: CATSKRLTLGNEQFF; cdr3_nt: TGTGCCACCAGTAAGCGCCTTACACTGGGGAATGAGCAGTTCTTC
clone_size: .; d_call: TRBD1; j_call: TRBJ1-5; v_call: TRBV28; cdr3_aa: CASRNGQGSQPQHF; cdr3_nt: TGTGCCAGCAGAAATGGACAGGGTAGTCAGCCCCAGCATTTT
clone_size: .; d_call: TRBD1; j_call: TRBJ2-3; v_call: TRBV9; cdr3_aa: CASSPLGQGADTQYF; cdr3_nt: TGTGCCAGCAGCCCCCTGGGACAGGGAGCAGATACGCAGTATTTT
clone_size: .; d_call: .; j_call: TRBJ2-3; v_call: TRBV10-3; cdr3_aa: CAISASGEPTDTQYF; cdr3_nt: TGTGCCATCAGTGCCTCGGGAGAACCCACAGATACGCAGTATTTT
clone_size: .; d_call: .; j_call: TRBJ1-5; v_call: TRBV27; cdr3_aa: CASSLSGAQMRNQPQHF; cdr3_nt: TGTGCCAGCAGTTTATCGGGGGCCCAGATGCGCAATCAGCCCCAGCATTTT